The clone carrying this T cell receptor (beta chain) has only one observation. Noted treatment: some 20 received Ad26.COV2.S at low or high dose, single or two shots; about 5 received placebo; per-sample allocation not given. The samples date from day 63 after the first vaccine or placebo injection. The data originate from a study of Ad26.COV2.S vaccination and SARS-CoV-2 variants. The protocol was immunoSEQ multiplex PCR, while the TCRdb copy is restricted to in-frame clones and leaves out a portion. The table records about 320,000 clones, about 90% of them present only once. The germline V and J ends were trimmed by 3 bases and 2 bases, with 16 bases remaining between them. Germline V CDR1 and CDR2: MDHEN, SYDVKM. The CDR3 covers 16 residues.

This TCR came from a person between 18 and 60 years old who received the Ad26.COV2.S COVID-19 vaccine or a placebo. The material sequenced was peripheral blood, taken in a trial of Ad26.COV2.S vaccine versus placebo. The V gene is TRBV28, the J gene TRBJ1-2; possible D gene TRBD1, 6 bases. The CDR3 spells CASSLGARGLNYGYTF. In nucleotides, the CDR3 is TGTGCCAGCAGTTTGGGGGCCAGGGGCCTAAACTATGGCTACACCTTC.